This TCR beta chain is drawn from a study of blood T cells in healthy people across ages. Using a J-beta primer mix together with a sample-barcoded 5' primer, a second PCR was run for roughly 6 to 11 cycles. In TCRdb, the 5' RACE reads were re-called with MiXCR into one record per CDR3 protein. Of approximately 730,000 distinct CDR3 sequences in the sample, 40% to 65% were seen once. The study's findings and limits: There was a strong correlation between TCR beta diversity and naive T cell percentage.

Of note for this clonotype: Its specificity is not known.

The CDR3 is 15 residues long. CDR1 and CDR2 (germline): MNHEY, SMNVEV (reference sequence). Deletions cut 5 bases from V and 5 bases from J, with 15 bases between. The chain is built from TRBV27 and TRBJ2-2; tentative D call: TRBD1 (6 bases). The material sequenced was blood. The receptor comes from a man older than 75 in good health. CDR3 sequence: CASSRTLRGTGELFF. In DNA form, the CDR3 reads TGTGCCAGCAGTCGAACTCTCAGGGGAACCGGGGAGCTGTTTTTT.